Below, 20 T cell receptor beta chains from the same sample are listed, as sequenced in a study of blood T cell repertoires in COVID-19. Generated by immunoSEQ multiplex PCR, the TCRdb table keeps only in-frame clones and is missing some. The table shows about 130,000 clones, with around 79% occurring only once. The material sequenced was peripheral blood. The receptors shown here come from a woman in her seventies with COVID-19, enrolled during active disease.

The chain links TRBV5-4 to TRBJ2-1; D not certain. CDR1 and CDR2 from the germline V gene are SGHNT and YYREEE (reference sequence). The CDR3 is 12 residues long. V gave up 4 bases and J gave up 4 bases, with 6 bases separating them. The CDR3 DNA is TGTGCCAGCAGCCCTACTTACAATGAGCAGTTCTTC. Translated, it gives CASSPTYNEQFF.

For the CDR3, the DNA is TGTGCCAGCAGCCAAAGGGAGTCGGTGGGCTACACCTTC. Its protein product is CASSQRESVGYTF. The V and J genes are TRBV4-2 and TRBJ1-2; D uncertain. CDR3 length: 13 residues. V was pared by 2 bases and J by 8 bases, with 12 bases between. Germline values: CDR1 LGHNA, CDR2 YNFKEQ.

The V call is TRBV3-1 (or the pseudogene TRBV3-2), the J call TRBJ1-1, with TRBD1 as a possible D gene (6 bases). Trimming cost V 3 bases and J 8 bases, with 19 bases left between them. The CDR3 runs 15 residues. Germline V gives CDR1 LGHDT, CDR2 YNNKEL (reference sequence). This chain's CDR3 is CASSHAGTPRREAFF. CDR3 in DNA: TGTGCCAGCAGCCACGCTGGGACACCTCGTAGGGAAGCTTTCTTT.

This clone was detected a few times. This specimen includes other DNA sequences encoding the same CDR3. The V and J genes are TRBV2 and TRBJ1-2; tentative D call: TRBD1 (5 bases). The V end lost 4 bases, the J end lost 2 bases, and 8 bases lay between the germline ends. CDR3 length: 13 residues. CDR1 and CDR2 from the germline V gene are SNHLY and FYNNEI. CDR3 coding DNA: TGTGCCAGCAGTGTGGGGCAGAACTATGGCTACACCTTC. The encoded protein is CASSVGQNYGYTF.

The chain has TRBV27 and TRBJ2-1; TRBD1 matches at 8 bases. V trimming: 5 bases; J trimming: 5 bases; junction bases outside the gene matches: 14. CDR1 and CDR2 from the germline V gene are MNHEY and SMNVEV (reference sequence). The CDR3 contains 17 residues. CDR3 nucleotides: TGTGCCAGCAGTCCCGGACAGGGTCCCTTCGTCAACAATGAGCAGTTCTTC. This encodes CASSPGQGPFVNNEQFF.

This clone was detected a few times. The chain couples TRBV5-1 to TRBJ1-1; weak D call: TRBD1 (6 bases). CDR1 and CDR2 from the germline V gene are SGHRS and YFSETQ. Deletions cut 0 bases from V and 5 bases from J, with 8 bases between. The CDR3 extends over 13 amino acids. The chain's CDR3 is CASSLDRATEAFF. CDR3 coding DNA: TGCGCCAGCAGCTTGGACAGGGCGACTGAAGCTTTCTTT.

The chain is built from TRBV7-3 and TRBJ2-2; D is uncertain. Trimming took 5 bases from V and 5 from J, leaving 9 bases between them. Germline V lookup: CDR1 SGHTA, CDR2 FQGTGA. The CDR3 is 13 residues long. In DNA form, the CDR3 reads TGTGCCAGCAGCCCGTTAACAACCGGGGAGCTGTTTTTT. Its protein is CASSPLTTGELFF.

V and J are TRBV18 and TRBJ2-2, with TRBD2 matching 10 bases. Trimming took 6 bases from V and 5 from J; bases not matched to a gene: 6. The CDR3 runs to 15 residues. Germline V lookup: CDR1 KGHSH, CDR2 LQKENI. The CDR3 sequence: CASSQRGGRTGELFF. The DNA of the CDR3 is TGTGCCAGCTCGCAGCGGGGGGGCCGGACCGGGGAGCTGTTTTTT.

The chain links TRBV7-2 to TRBJ1-5, with 7 bases lining up with TRBD1. The CDR3 spans 13 residues. V lost 8 bases to trimming and J lost 7 bases; unmatched junction nucleotides: 8. Germline CDR1 and CDR2: SGHTA and FQGNSA. The CDR3 DNA sequence: TGTGCCAGCGGCTCCCAGGGGGAACAGCCCCAGCATTTT. Translating gives CASGSQGEQPQHF.

The rearrangement joins TRBV18 to TRBJ2-5, with a possible D match to TRBD2 (5 bases). The V end was cut by 3 bases, the J end by 4 bases, with 18 bases between. CDR3 length equals 16 residues. Per germline, CDR1 KGHSH and CDR2 LQKENI. For the CDR3, the DNA is TGTGCCAGCTCACCTCCCGCGGCTAGCTGGGGAGAGACCCAGTACTTC. Translating it yields CASSPPAASWGETQYF.

V usage is TRBV5-5 and J usage is TRBJ2-5; weak D call: TRBD1 (5 bases). Germline-derived CDR1 and CDR2 are SGHKS and YYEKEE (reference sequence). Trimming removed 0 bases at V and 5 bases at J, with 8 bases between. The CDR3 is made up of 13 amino acids. The CDR3 DNA sequence: TGTGCCAGCAGCTTGGAGGGGTCTGAGACCCAGTACTTC. It specifies CASSLEGSETQYF. The full variable domain, its missing parts supplied by reference TRBV5-5 and TRBJ2-5, is DAGVTQSPTHLIKTRGQQVTLRCSPISGHKSVSWYQQVLGQGPQFIFQYYEKEERGRGNFPDRFSARQFPNYSSELNVNALLLGDSALYLCASSLEGSETQYFGPGTRLLVL.

This clone was seen a few times. The same CDR3 is also encoded by other DNA sequences in this sample. This chain joins TRBV3-1 (or the pseudogene TRBV3-2) and TRBJ2-1; D may be TRBD2 (6 bases). This CDR3 comprises 13 residues. CDR1 is LGHDT and CDR2 is YNNKEL in the germline V gene (reference sequence). Trimming took 4 bases from V and 6 from J, leaving 10 bases between them. CDR3 residues: CASSPGLGNEQFF. The CDR3 DNA follows: TGTGCCAGCAGCCCGGGACTCGGCAATGAGCAGTTCTTC.

The V and J genes are TRBV12-3 or TRBV12-4 and TRBJ1-5; 7 bases match TRBD1. J lost 6 bases, V lost 3 bases, and 2 bases had no gene match. This CDR3 has 13 residues. DNA for the CDR3: TGTGCCAGCAGTTTGGCAGGGGGTCAGCCCCAGCATTTT. This gives the protein CASSLAGGQPQHF.

The chain couples TRBV27 to TRBJ1-1; D uncertain. In germline, CDR1 is MNHEY, CDR2 SMNVEV (reference sequence). The CDR3 spans 13 residues. V lost 3 bases to trimming and J lost 4 bases, with 9 bases between them. Here the CDR3 DNA reads TGTGCCAGCAGTTTGGGCAGCTTCACTGAAGCTTTCTTT. This translates into CASSLGSFTEAFF.

The V gene is TRBV6-2 or TRBV6-3, the J gene TRBJ1-1; 11 bases line up with TRBD1. Losses at the gene ends were 3 bases for V and 7 bases for J; bases not matched to a gene: 10. Germline V gene lookup returns CDR1 MNHEY and CDR2 SVGEGT. CDR3 length: 16 amino acids. The CDR3 region is CASSYATGTGGGEAFF. DNA for the CDR3: TGTGCCAGCAGTTATGCTACCGGGACAGGGGGTGGTGAAGCTTTCTTT.

Here the CDR3 reads CASSPGSGEQYF. The DNA for the CDR3 is TGCGCCAGCAGTCCGGGGAGTGGCGAGCAGTACTTC. The chain recombines TRBV5-1 with TRBJ2-7, with a weak D call TRBD2 (5 bases). Germline CDR1 and CDR2: SGHRS and YFSETQ. V dropped 5 bases and J dropped 6 bases, with 12 bases sitting between them. CDR3 length: 12 residues.

This chain connects TRBV7-2 to TRBJ2-1; TRBD2 might be the D (5 bases). With 1 base removed from V and 2 bases from J, the gap between germline ends came to 18 bases. Germline-derived CDR1 and CDR2 are SGHTA and FQGNSA. This CDR3 has 18 residues. The CDR3 loop reads CASSLDITRGLPYNEQFF. CDR3 coding DNA: TGTGCCAGCAGCTTAGACATCACTAGAGGACTCCCCTACAATGAGCAGTTCTTC.

This clone appeared a single time. The genes are TRBV11-3 and TRBJ2-7, with D possibly being TRBD2 (6 bases). Germline CDR1 reads SGHNT; CDR2 reads YENEEA. This CDR3 spans 13 amino acids. Trimming took off 1 base at V and 9 bases at J, with 13 bases between the two ends. The CDR3 region is CASSLVAERVQYF. The DNA of the CDR3 is TGTGCCAGCAGCTTAGTAGCGGAGCGGGTGCAGTACTTC.

Only one count was recorded for this clone. The chain uses TRBV27 and TRBJ2-3; TRBD2 aligns across 12 bases. V was clipped by 6 bases and J by 6 bases; unmatched bases: 13. Germline CDR1 and CDR2: MNHEY and SMNVEV (reference sequence). The CDR3 is 17 residues long. DNA of the CDR3: TGTGCCAGCAGAGGGGACCAACTAGCGGGGGGCTGGGATACGCAGTATTTT. This translates into CASRGDQLAGGWDTQYF.

This chain links TRBV6-2 or TRBV6-3 with TRBJ1-2, with a tentative D call TRBD1 (5 bases). CDR3 length: 13 amino acids. V lost 6 bases to trimming and J lost 2 bases, with 10 bases between them. Germline CDR1 reads MNHEY; CDR2 reads SVGEGT. Written as DNA, the CDR3 is TGTGCCAGCAGCCAGACAGAGAACTATGGCTACACCTTC. Translated: CASSQTENYGYTF.